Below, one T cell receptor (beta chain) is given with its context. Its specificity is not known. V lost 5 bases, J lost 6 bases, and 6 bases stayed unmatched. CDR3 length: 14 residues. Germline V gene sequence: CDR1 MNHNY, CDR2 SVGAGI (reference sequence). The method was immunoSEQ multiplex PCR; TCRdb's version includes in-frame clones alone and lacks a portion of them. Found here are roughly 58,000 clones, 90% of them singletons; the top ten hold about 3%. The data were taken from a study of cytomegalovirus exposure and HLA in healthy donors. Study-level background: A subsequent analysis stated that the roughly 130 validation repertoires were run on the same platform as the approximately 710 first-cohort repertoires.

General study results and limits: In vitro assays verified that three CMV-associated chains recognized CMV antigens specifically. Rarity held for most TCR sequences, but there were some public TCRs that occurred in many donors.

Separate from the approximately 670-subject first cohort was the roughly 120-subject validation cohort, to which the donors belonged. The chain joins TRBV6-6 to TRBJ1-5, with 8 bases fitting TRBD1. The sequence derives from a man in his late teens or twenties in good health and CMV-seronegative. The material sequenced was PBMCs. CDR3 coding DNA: TGTGCCAGCAGTGACACAGGGGGTGTTCAGCCCCAGCATTTT. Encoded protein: CASSDTGGVQPQHF.